This TCR beta chain was found in a study of blood T cell repertoires in COVID-19. Germline lookup yields CDR1 SNHLY and CDR2 FYNNEI. V was shortened by 8 bases and J by 0 bases, with 11 bases between the two germline ends. This CDR3 region has 14 residues. Enrollees, about 18 to 90 years old, lived in 24 US areas. Cohort placement rested on clinical history that participants reported themselves. Per the original data handling: The assay estimated nucleated cells by amplifying reference gene primers. Here immunoSEQ multiplex PCR was the method, and the copy in TCRdb shows in-frame clones only, minus some. The D gene and trimming were derived from the DNA, and the V and J assignments and clone size from that table. Of nearly 200,000 clones in the sample, around 81% were seen once. This clone was observed once.

The receptor comes from a man between 40 and 49 years old who had recovered from COVID-19. The genes are TRBV2 and TRBJ2-1; a weak D match, TRBD1 (5 bases). The sequenced sample consisted of PBMCs or T cells enriched from blood (not recorded which). In nucleotides, the CDR3 is TGTGCCAGCCAGCAGGGTTTCTCCTACAATGAGCAGTTCTTC. Translating it yields CASQQGFSYNEQFF.